These 18 T cell receptor beta chains were all obtained from the same sample, sequenced in a study of T cells after posttransplantation cyclophosphamide. Profiling relied on immunoSEQ multiplex PCR, and the TCRdb table lists in-frame clones only, not all of them. Seen here are 45,000 to 65,000 clones, 86% observed once, and the top ten hold about 2.6%. The sequencing sample was made of PBMCs. The receptors here all came from a man aged 30-40 years with a blood cancer, CMV-positive, and with a related stem cell donor.

CDR3 amino acids: CASSLRTGWEDYGYTF. The DNA of the CDR3 is TGTGCCAGTAGCCTCCGGACAGGGTGGGAGGACTATGGCTACACCTTC. The J gene is TRBJ1-2, the V gene TRBV19; 8 bases fit TRBD1. The CDR3 has 16 amino acids. The V and J ends lost 6 bases and 3 bases, in that order; junction bases with no gene match: 12. CDR1 and CDR2 (germline): LNHDA, SQIVND (reference sequence).

V and J are TRBV28 and TRBJ1-4; no clear D. Per the germline V gene, CDR1 is MDHEN and CDR2 is SYDVKM. With 3 bases removed from V and 6 bases from J, the gap between germline ends came to 14 bases. The CDR3 is made up of 15 amino acids. In DNA, the CDR3 is TGTGCCAGCAGTTTCGAGGCACGGATACATGAAAAACTGTTTTTT. Its protein product is CASSFEARIHEKLFF. The full variable domain, completed using reference TRBV28 and TRBJ1-4, is DVKVTQSSRYLVKRTGEKVFLECVQDMDHENMFWYRQDPGLGLRLIYFSYDVKMKEKGDIPEGYSVSREKKERFSLILESASTNQTSMYLCASSFEARIHEKLFFGSGTQLSVL.

V is TRBV2 and J is TRBJ1-3; TRBD1 is a possible D gene (6 bases). V was trimmed by 1 base and J by 4 bases, leaving 11 bases between them. CDR3 length: 15 amino acids. From germline, CDR1 is SNHLY and CDR2 FYNNEI. The CDR3 bases are TGTGCCAGCAGTGAAGGGTCGAGGGGGGGAAACACCATATATTTT. Residues: CASSEGSRGGNTIYF.

In its sample, this clone was seen once. The chain has TRBV29-1 and TRBJ1-2; D unclear. The CDR3 sequence is 14 residues long. V lost 4 bases and J lost 0, with 12 bases in between. Germline loops: CDR1 SQVTM, CDR2 ANQGSEA. Written as DNA, the CDR3 is TGCAGCGTTGGTAGCCCTTCTACTAACTATGGCTACACCTTC. This sequence encodes CSVGSPSTNYGYTF.

The rearrangement uses TRBV6-5 and TRBJ2-3, with 7 positions matching TRBD2. The V gene end was trimmed by 5 bases and the J gene end by 5 bases; junction bases not matched to a gene: 10. The CDR3 is 15 residues long. Germline lookup yields CDR1 MNHEY and CDR2 SVGAGI. CDR3 residues: CASSHWGGGEDTQYF. CDR3 DNA sequence: TGTGCCAGCAGTCACTGGGGCGGGGGAGAAGATACGCAGTATTTT.

The genes are TRBV5-1 and TRBJ2-3, with 10 bases aligning to TRBD2. The length of the CDR3 is 17 residues. CDR1 SGHRS and CDR2 YFSETQ come from the germline V gene. The trim removed 0 bases at V and 9 bases at J, leaving 13 bases unmatched. The DNA of the CDR3 is TGCGCCAGCAGCTTGGGCGCGGCTAGCGGGAGTTTAGGGACGCAGTATTTT. Protein sequence: CASSLGAASGSLGTQYF.

About this clone itself: A junction boundary mismatches the germline segment, possibly from a read error. The chain links TRBV5-1 to TRBJ2-1, with TRBD2 matching 11 bases. The CDR3 has 14 residues. Germline V gene data show CDR1 as SGHRS and CDR2 as YFSETQ. CDR3 in amino acids: CASSSLAGVNKQFF. For the CDR3, the DNA is TGCGCCAGCAGCTCACTAGCGGGAGTCAATAAGCAGTTCTTC.

The CDR3: CASSWFRGFSGYTF. Here the CDR3 DNA reads TGTGCCAGCAGCTGGTTCCGGGGGTTTAGTGGCTACACCTTC. V and J are TRBV5-8 and TRBJ1-2, with a tentative D call TRBD1 (5 bases). Germline CDR1 reads SGHTS; CDR2 reads YDEGEE. The V gene lost 3 bases and the J gene lost 7 bases, with 16 bases spanning the gap. This CDR3 has 14 residues.

The chain has TRBV6-6 and TRBJ1-5, with 7 nucleotides matching TRBD1. Germline V gene sequence: CDR1 MNHNY, CDR2 SVGAGI (reference sequence). The CDR3 contains 16 residues. Trimming removed 6 bases from V and 3 bases from J; junction bases left unmatched: 11. CDR3 DNA: TGTGCCAGCAGCCAGACAGGGTCCCCTTTCAATCAGCCCCAGCATTTT. Amino acids: CASSQTGSPFNQPQHF.

The gene calls are TRBV2 and TRBJ2-1, with 8 nucleotides matching TRBD2. J gave up 6 bases and V 0 bases, and 7 bases lay outside the gene matches. CDR3 length: 16 residues. Germline V gives CDR1 SNHLY, CDR2 FYNNEI. The CDR3: CASSEAGTSNANEQFF. DNA for the CDR3: TGTGCCAGCAGTGAAGCCGGGACTAGTAACGCCAATGAGCAGTTCTTC. Full variable domain (missing parts from reference TRBV2 and TRBJ2-1): EPEVTQTPSHQVTQMGQEVILRCVPISNHLYFYWYRQILGQKVEFLVSFYNNEISEKSEIFDDQFSVERPDGSNFTLKIRSTKLEDSAMYFCASSEAGTSNANEQFFGPGTRLTVL.

The chain couples TRBV7-3 to TRBJ2-1, with 12 bases fitting TRBD2. This CDR3 has 15 residues. V dropped 5 bases and J dropped 3; count of bases not matched to a gene: 2. Germline loops: CDR1 SGHTA, CDR2 FQGTGA. CDR3 DNA: TGTGCCAGCAGCATGACTAGCGGGGGCTACAATGAGCAGTTCTTC. It codes for CASSMTSGGYNEQFF. The variable domain in full, completed from reference TRBV7-3 and TRBJ2-1, reads GAGVSQTPSNKVTEKGKYVELRCDPISGHTALYWYRQSLGQGPEFLIYFQGTGAADDSGLPNDRFFAVRPEGSVSTLKIQRTERGDSAVYLCASSMTSGGYNEQFFGPGTRLTVL.

The chain joins TRBV5-1 to TRBJ2-5; 14 positions match TRBD2. J lost 4 bases, V lost 4 bases, and 6 bases had no gene match. The CDR3 extends over 16 amino acids. CDR1 is SGHRS and CDR2 is YFSETQ in the germline V gene. The CDR3 region is CASSIRLAGGPETQYF. The CDR3 DNA is TGCGCCAGCAGCATAAGACTAGCGGGAGGGCCAGAGACCCAGTACTTC.

The chain links TRBV9 to TRBJ2-1; D uncertain. The CDR3 consists of 15 residues. CDR1 is SGDLS, CDR2 YYNGEE, per germline. The V and J ends lost 0 bases and 8 bases respectively, with 15 bases between them. The CDR3 sequence: CASSVVGSLLDEQFF. CDR3 in DNA: TGTGCCAGCAGCGTAGTAGGTAGCCTCCTAGATGAGCAGTTCTTC.

By frequency in the sample, this clone is medium-sized (0.01 to 0.1%). CDR3 region: CASSDPMGGEQYF. The CDR3 DNA sequence: TGTGCCAGCAGCGACCCAATGGGAGGAGAGCAGTACTTC. The chain is built from TRBV9 and TRBJ2-7, with D possibly being TRBD2 (6 bases). Trimming removed 3 bases from V and 7 bases from J, with 14 bases in between. The CDR3 runs to 13 residues. Germline V gene sequence: CDR1 SGDLS, CDR2 YYNGEE.

The chain has TRBV13 and TRBJ2-3; 14 nucleotides line up with TRBD2. The CDR3 sequence is 16 residues long. The V segment lost 5 bases and the J segment 6 bases; nucleotides outside the gene matches: 7. Looked up from germline, CDR1 is PRHDT and CDR2 is FYEKMQ (reference sequence). The CDR3 region has the DNA TGTGCCAGCAGCCCGGGGACTAGCGGGAGCCCGGATACGCAGTATTTT. It yields the protein CASSPGTSGSPDTQYF.

The V gene is TRBV25-1, the J gene TRBJ1-3; D is undetermined. The V end was cut by 3 bases, the J end by 1 base, with 7 bases between. The CDR3 runs to 14 residues. Germline V gives CDR1 MGHDK, CDR2 SYGVNS. The CDR3 sequence is CASSERGSGNTIYF. In DNA form, the CDR3 reads TGTGCCAGCAGTGAGAGAGGATCTGGAAACACCATATATTTT.

The CDR3 loop reads CASSRGQVNQPQHF. For the CDR3, the DNA is TGTGCCAGCAGCCGAGGACAGGTCAATCAGCCCCAGCATTTT. This chain joins TRBV7-9 and TRBJ1-5; 7 bases agree with TRBD1. The V gene's germline CDR1 is SEHNR and CDR2 FQNEAQ (reference sequence). J lost 3 bases, V lost 5 bases, and 4 bases had no gene match. This CDR3 has 14 residues. The full variable domain, its missing parts supplied by reference TRBV7-9 and TRBJ1-5, is DTGVSQNPRHKITKRGQNVTFRCDPISEHNRLYWYRQTLGQGPEFLTYFQNEAQLEKSRLLSDRFSAERPKGSFSTLEIQRTEQGDSAMYLCASSRGQVNQPQHFGDGTRLSIL.

This CDR3 is CASSFGTSDHEQYF. Here the CDR3 DNA reads TGTGCCAGCAGCTTTGGGACTAGCGATCACGAGCAGTACTTC. The chain joins TRBV5-4 to TRBJ2-7; 10 nucleotides align to TRBD2. The junction had 4 bases not matched to a gene; V was cut back by 2 bases and J by 5 bases. CDR3 size: 14 residues. Germline loops: CDR1 SGHNT, CDR2 YYREEE (reference sequence).